A single T cell receptor (beta chain) is shown here with its context. This specimen belongs to a study of blood T cell repertoires in COVID-19. Across the whole study: T cells, B-cell-depleted T cells, or PBMCs provided the cDNA or gDNA that served as material.

With 6 bases clipped from V and 5 bases from J, the junction kept 5 bases outside the gene matches. This CDR3 comprises 14 residues. Germline V gives CDR1 ENHRY, CDR2 SYGVKD. Assay used: immunoSEQ multiplex PCR; TCRdb lists only in-frame clones, some missing. The table records 280,000 or so clones, around 90% of them present only once. The sequence was obtained from a man younger than 35 with active or convalescent COVID-19. Sequencing input: peripheral blood. The chain combines TRBV10-3 with TRBJ2-5, with TRBD1 matching over 11 bases. CDR3 amino acids: CAISGQGAEETQYF. CDR3 nucleotide sequence: TGTGCCATCAGCGGACAGGGGGCCGAGGAGACCCAGTACTTC.